The rows below give T cell receptor beta chains drawn from one sample of a study of tissue T cells after allogeneic stem cell transplantation. TCRdb's copy holds only in-frame clones and misses some; the assay was immunoSEQ multiplex PCR. The table lists 5,000 to 6,000 clones, 60% to 75% of them singletons, with 7.7% in the top ten. The sample was tissue from the colon, taken at autopsy. The source of these receptors is a female donor over 55 with lung cancer. Each CDR3 is given with its conserved first and last residue.

v_gene,j_gene,CDR3aa
TRBV12-3/TRBV12-4,TRBJ1-4,CASSLGGAEKLFF
TRBV7-9,TRBJ1-1,CASGLNTEAFF
TRBV12-3/TRBV12-4,TRBJ2-7,CASSWTGTYEQYF
TRBV5-1,TRBJ2-7,CASSLAGTGRGYEQYF
TRBV11-2,TRBJ2-7,CASSVPSEYEQYF
TRBV25-1,TRBJ2-5,CASSELGGAAQDTQYF
TRBV6-6,TRBJ1-2,CASSYSISYTF
TRBV2,TRBJ2-7,CASRLDRGPYEQYF
TRBV6-5,TRBJ1-4,CASSPTGTYEKLFF
TRBV9,TRBJ1-6,CASTPGSSYNSPLHF